This T cell receptor (beta chain) was found in a study of shared clonotypes between healthy human individuals. Recent vaccinations or acute infections were absent in the healthy HIV-negative adult donors. V gave up 2 bases and J gave up 0 bases, with 12 bases separating them. Germline assignment: CDR1 SGDLS and CDR2 YYNGEE. The CDR3 is 16 residues long. Amplification in unsorted PBMC replicate PCRs started from around 300 ng DNA, which equals about 30,000 T cell genomes. Authors' analysis steps: Filtering differed because ImmunoSEQ produced junction-only sequences that carried no quality scores. Data came from immunoSEQ multiplex PCR; TCRdb stores just in-frame clones and leaves some out. Clone size and V and J calls were adopted from that table, with D and trimming inferred from the DNA. The table lists fewer than 550,000 clones, almost 80% of them singletons.

The V and J genes are TRBV9 and TRBJ2-1; D gene ambiguous. The sequence was obtained from a woman aged 40 to 55 in good health. Some clones in this sample may be carry-over from other donors' samples. Sequencing input: PBMCs. In nucleotides, the CDR3 is TGTGCCAGCAGCGTCGCCGGGTCCCTCTCCTACAATGAGCAGTTCTTC. It specifies CASSVAGSLSYNEQFF.